This T cell receptor beta chain was recovered during a study of response to subunit inactivated influenza vaccine (dated by TCRdb to the late 2010s). Background on the whole study: Deep quantitative T cell receptor repertoire profiling was used in the study to track responses to a trivalent subunit inactivated influenza vaccine. Beyond this particular receptor, the publication reports: The authors suggested that each seasonal influenza vaccination may recruit only a limited number of new T cells.

The CDR1 and CDR2 encoded by the germline V gene are MNHEY and SVGEGT. The CDR3, cysteine through phenylalanine, is 15 amino acids long. Of the read, only the CDR3 DNA is kept; its 45 bases are in frame from base 1. V lost 5 bases and J lost 2 bases; the stretch between them is 16 bases long. About this clonotype itself: Its antigen target is currently unknown. Per-nucleotide qualities are absent, and no much larger clonotype sits a single base away.

Library preparation employed RT-PCR. TCRdb lists the instrument as Illumina HiSeq 2500. TCRdb cleaned the public reads at Q25 with fastp, built clones with MiXCR and kept in-frame beta chains. CDR3 protein duplicates are merged, each entry listing the most common genes and DNA. The sample table shows about 530,000 distinct CDR3 sequences, and 10% to 15% are seen once. The ten largest make up 10% to 13% of the sample. The sample was PBMCs from blood, taken on the day of vaccination. This receptor was obtained from a man aged 45-60 years who received an inactivated influenza vaccine. Donor details come from another sample of the same person, matched by shared clones. The rearrangement combines TRBV6-2 or TRBV6-3 with TRBJ2-7; the D segment could be TRBD2, given 5 matching bases. The CDR3 in this case is CASSLLAGLAYEQYF. The DNA sequence reads TGTGCCAGCAGTCTCTTGGCGGGCCTGGCCTACGAGCAGTACTTC.